The present T cell receptor (beta chain) was sequenced within a study of blood T cell repertoires in COVID-19. Overall study context: From T cells, B-cell-depleted T cells, or PBMCs came the material, which was cDNA or gDNA.

Trimming at V came to 3 bases and at J to 4 bases, leaving 8 bases not matched to a gene. The CDR3 covers 17 residues. The V gene's germline CDR1 is SGHRS and CDR2 YFSETQ. The data were produced by immunoSEQ multiplex PCR, yet TCRdb's version contains in-frame clones alone and is incomplete. The sample consists of 60,000 or so clones, 76% of them appearing once. The source of this sequence is a woman aged 50 to 60 with active or convalescent COVID-19. The chain is built from TRBV5-1 and TRBJ1-4, with TRBD1 matching 11 bases. Sequenced: peripheral blood. CDR3 region: CASSSRTGGFGNEKLFF. In DNA form, the CDR3 reads TGCGCCAGCAGCTCGAGGACAGGGGGCTTCGGTAATGAAAAACTGTTTTTT.